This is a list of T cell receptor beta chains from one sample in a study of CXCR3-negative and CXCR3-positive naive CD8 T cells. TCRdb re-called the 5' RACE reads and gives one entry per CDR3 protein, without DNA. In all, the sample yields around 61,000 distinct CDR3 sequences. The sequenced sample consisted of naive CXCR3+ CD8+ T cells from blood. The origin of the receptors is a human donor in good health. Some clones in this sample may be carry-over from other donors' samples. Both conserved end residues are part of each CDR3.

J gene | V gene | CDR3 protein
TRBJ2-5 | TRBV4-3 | CASSQEGSGSSVPYQETQYF
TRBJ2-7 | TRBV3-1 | CASSLTQDRNYEQYF
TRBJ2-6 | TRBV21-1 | CASLKRTGQGVFGANVLTF
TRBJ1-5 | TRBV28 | CASSLSAQPQHF
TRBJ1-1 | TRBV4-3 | CASSQEEMNTEAFF
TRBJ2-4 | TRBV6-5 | CASSCGVKNIQYF
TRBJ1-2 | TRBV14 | CASSQDYGYTF
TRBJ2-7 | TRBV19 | CASSRDRDYEQYF
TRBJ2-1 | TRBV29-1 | CSVGAESYNEQFF
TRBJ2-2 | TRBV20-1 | CSARDVRGGDTGELFF
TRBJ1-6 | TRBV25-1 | CASSDTGVSPLHF
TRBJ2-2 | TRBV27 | CASSPHLRGENTGELFF
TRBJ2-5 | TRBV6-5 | CASLAGHGTSGDSRKETQYF
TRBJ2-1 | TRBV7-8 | CASSPTWLASNEQFF
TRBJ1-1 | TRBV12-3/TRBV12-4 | CASSILSRGGTEAFF
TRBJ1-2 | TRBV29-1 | CSVEEQGAWGYTF
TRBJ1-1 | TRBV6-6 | CASSYRWAEAFF
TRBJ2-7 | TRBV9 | CASSKTGTSGVYEQYF
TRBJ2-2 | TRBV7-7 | CASSLGLAGGQNTGDLFF
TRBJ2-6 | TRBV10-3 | CAISVGKSSGANVLTF
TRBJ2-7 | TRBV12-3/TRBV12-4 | CASSAGTSTYEQYF
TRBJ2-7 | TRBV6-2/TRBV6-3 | CASSKLAGPSYEQYF
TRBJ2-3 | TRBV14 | CASSQVFSTDTQYF
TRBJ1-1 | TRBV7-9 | CASSFSMSRDVNTEAFF
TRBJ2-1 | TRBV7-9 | CASSGGTSYNEQFF
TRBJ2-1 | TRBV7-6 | CAISLVQSSYNEQFF
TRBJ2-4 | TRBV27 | CASSTRQGSKNIQYF
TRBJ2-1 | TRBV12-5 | CASGLGSAGVTSISYNEQFF
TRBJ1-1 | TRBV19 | CASSATKNTEAFF
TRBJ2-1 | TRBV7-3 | CASSPTGEYNEQFF
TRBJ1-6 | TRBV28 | CASSPGNPPVHF
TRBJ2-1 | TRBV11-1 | CASSSRLAGVYYNEQFF
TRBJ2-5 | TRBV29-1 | CSVDSLAGGYQETQYF
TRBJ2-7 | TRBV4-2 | CASSQDRSQVGNEQYF
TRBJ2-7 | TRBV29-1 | CSVEDRADYEQYF
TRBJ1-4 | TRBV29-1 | CSVVWGPNEKLFF
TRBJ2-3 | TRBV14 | CASGSRDSTDTQYF
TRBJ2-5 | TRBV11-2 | CASSSGALTQETQYF
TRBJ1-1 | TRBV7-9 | CASSLFLAGRSTEAFF
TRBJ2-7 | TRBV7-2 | CASSLAGGAYEQYF
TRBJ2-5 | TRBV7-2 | CASRPSPDYEEETQYF
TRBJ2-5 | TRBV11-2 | CASQEQGYQETQYF
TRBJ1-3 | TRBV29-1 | CSVVSGNTIYF
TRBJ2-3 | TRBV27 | CASSVFGVADTQYF
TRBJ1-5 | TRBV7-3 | CASSLRTDSNQPQHF
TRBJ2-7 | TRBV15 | CATSRVFVAGGDEQYF
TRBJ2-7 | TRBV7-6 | CASSSYAGSSYEQYF
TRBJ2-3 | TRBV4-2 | CASSQGPPRADTDTQYF
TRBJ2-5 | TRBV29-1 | CSVEDPAGQPKSLRTQYF
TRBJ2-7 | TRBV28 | CASKPSGGAYEQYF
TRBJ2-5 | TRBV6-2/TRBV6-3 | CASSYSQNQETQYF
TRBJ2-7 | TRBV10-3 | CASRGESYEQYF
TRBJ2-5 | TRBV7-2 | CASSPGRTYQETQYF
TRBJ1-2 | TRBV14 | CASSHGTVYGYTF